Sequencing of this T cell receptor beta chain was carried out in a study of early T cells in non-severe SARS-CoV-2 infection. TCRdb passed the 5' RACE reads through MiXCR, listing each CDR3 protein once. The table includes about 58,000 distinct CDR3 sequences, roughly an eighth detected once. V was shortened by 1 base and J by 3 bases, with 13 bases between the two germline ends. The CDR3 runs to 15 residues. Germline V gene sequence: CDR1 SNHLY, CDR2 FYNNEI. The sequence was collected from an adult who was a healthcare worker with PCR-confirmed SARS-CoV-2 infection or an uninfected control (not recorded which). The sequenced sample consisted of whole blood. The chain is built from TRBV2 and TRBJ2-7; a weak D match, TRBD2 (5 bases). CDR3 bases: TGTGCCAGCAGTGAAGAGAGCGGCGCGTTCTACGAGCAGTACTTC. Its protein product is CASSEESGAFYEQYF.